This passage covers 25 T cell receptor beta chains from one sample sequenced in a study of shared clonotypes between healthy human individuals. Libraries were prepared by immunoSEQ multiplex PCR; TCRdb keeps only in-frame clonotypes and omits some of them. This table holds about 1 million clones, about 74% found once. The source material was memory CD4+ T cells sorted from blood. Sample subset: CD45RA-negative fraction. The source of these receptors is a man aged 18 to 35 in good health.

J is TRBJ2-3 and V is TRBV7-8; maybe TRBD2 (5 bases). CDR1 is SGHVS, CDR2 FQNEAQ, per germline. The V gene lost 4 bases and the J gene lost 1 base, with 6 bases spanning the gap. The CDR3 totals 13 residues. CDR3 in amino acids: CASSWTRTDTQYF. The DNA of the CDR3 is TGTGCCAGCAGCTGGACTCGCACAGATACGCAGTATTTT.

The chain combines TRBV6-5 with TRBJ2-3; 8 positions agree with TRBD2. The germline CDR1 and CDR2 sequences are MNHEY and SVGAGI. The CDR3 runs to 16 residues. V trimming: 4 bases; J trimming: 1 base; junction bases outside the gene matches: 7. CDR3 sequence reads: CASSSPFSGGTDTQYF. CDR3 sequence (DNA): TGTGCCAGCAGTTCCCCTTTTAGCGGGGGCACAGATACGCAGTATTTT.

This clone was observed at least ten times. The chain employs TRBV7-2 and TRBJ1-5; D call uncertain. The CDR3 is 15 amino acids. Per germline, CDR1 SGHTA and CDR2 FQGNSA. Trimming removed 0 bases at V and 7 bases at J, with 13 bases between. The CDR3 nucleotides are TGTGCCAGCAGCTTAGCGTTGGCAGGCGGACAGCCCCAGCATTTT. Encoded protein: CASSLALAGGQPQHF.

The CDR3 sequence is CAMGGQGASNQPQHF. DNA for the CDR3: TGTGCTATGGGGGGACAGGGGGCTAGCAATCAGCCCCAGCATTTT. This sequence joins TRBV2 and TRBJ1-5, with 12 bases identical to TRBD1. The length of the CDR3 is 15 residues. Germline CDR1 and CDR2: SNHLY and FYNNEI.

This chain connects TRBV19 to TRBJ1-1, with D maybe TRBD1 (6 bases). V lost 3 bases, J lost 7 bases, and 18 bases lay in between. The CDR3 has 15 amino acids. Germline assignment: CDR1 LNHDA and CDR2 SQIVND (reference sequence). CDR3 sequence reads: CASSIGPDRIGEAFF. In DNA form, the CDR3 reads TGTGCCAGTAGTATCGGTCCCGACAGGATTGGTGAAGCTTTCTTT.

In nucleotides, the CDR3 is TGCGCCAGCAGCTCGACAGGGCAGGCCTATGGCTACACCTTC. Translation gives CASSSTGQAYGYTF. The V and J genes are TRBV5-1 and TRBJ1-2; 7 bases map to TRBD1. The CDR3 is 14 amino acids. Germline V gene lookup returns CDR1 SGHRS and CDR2 YFSETQ. V was pared by 3 bases and J by 4 bases, with 6 bases of the junction left unmatched.

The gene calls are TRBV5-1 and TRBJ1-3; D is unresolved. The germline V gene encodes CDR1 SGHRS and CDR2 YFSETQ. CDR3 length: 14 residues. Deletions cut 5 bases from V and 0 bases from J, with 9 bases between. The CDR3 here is CASRGTDSGNTIYF. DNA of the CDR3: TGCGCCAGCAGGGGAACCGACTCTGGAAACACCATATATTTT.

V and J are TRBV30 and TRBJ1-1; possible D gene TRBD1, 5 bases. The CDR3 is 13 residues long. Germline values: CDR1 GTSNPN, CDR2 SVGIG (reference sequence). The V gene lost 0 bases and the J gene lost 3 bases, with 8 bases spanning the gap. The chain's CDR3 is CAWSVEQDTEAFF. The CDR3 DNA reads TGTGCCTGGAGTGTGGAACAGGACACTGAAGCTTTCTTT.

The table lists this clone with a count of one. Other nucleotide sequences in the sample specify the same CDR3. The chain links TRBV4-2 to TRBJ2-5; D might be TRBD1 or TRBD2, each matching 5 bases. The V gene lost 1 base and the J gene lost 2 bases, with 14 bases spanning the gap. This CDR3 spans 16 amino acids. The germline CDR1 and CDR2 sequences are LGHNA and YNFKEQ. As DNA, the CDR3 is TGTGCCAGCAGCCAAGGGAGGAGAGGGGTTCAAGAGACCCAGTACTTC. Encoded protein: CASSQGRRGVQETQYF.

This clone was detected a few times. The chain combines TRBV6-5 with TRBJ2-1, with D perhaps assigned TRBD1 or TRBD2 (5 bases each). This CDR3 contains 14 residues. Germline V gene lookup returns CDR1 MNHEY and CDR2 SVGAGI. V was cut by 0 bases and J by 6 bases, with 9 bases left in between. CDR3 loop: CASSYSSGGNEQFF. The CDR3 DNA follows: TGTGCCAGCAGTTACTCGTCTGGGGGCAATGAGCAGTTCTTC.

The CDR3 sequence: CASRKNLLNYGYTF. The CDR3 coding sequence is TGTGCCAGCAGGAAAAACCTTCTAAACTATGGCTACACCTTC. J is TRBJ1-2 and V is TRBV28; D remains unclear. V was pared by 6 bases and J by 2 bases, with 13 bases between. In germline, CDR1 is MDHEN, CDR2 SYDVKM. This CDR3 comprises 14 residues.

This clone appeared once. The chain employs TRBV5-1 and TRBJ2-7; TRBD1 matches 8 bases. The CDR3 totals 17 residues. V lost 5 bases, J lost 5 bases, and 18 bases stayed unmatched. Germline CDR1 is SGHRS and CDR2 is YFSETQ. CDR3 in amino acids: CASSLGAGGAGVDEQYF. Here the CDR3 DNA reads TGCGCCAGCAGTCTTGGGGCAGGGGGCGCCGGGGTTGACGAGCAGTACTTC.

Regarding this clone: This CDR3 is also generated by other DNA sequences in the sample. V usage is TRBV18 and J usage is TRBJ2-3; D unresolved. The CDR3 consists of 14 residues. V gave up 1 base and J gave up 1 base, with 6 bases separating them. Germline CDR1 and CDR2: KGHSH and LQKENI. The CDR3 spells CASSPRLGTDTQYF. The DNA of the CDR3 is TGTGCCAGCTCACCACGCCTGGGCACAGATACGCAGTATTTT. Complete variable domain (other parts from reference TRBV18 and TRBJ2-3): NAGVMQNPRHLVRRRGQEARLRCSPMKGHSHVYWYRQLPEEGLKFMVYLQKENIIDESGMPKERFSAEFPKEGPSILRIQQVVRGDSAAYFCASSPRLGTDTQYFGPGTRLTVL.

CDR3 DNA sequence: TGTGCCAGCAGTACCGGACAGCCGAAGAGGTACGAGCAGTACTTC. It specifies CASSTGQPKRYEQYF. V gene TRBV6-5 combines with J gene TRBJ2-7; a possible D gene is TRBD1 (6 bases). This CDR3 is built from 15 residues. V gave up 5 bases and J gave up 4 bases, with 18 bases separating them. Germline CDR1 and CDR2: MNHEY and SVGAGI.

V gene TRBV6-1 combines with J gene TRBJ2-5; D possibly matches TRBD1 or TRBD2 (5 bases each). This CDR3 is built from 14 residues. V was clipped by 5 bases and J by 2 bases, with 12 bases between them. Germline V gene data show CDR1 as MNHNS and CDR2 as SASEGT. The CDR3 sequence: CASSRGELQETQYF. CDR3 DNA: TGTGCCAGCAGTCGGGGCGAACTACAAGAGACCCAGTACTTC.

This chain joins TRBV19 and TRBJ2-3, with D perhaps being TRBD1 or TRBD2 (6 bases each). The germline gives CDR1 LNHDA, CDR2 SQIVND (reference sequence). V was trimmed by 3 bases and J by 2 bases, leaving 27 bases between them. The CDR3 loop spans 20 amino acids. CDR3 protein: CASSIMGRESGWGHTDTQYF. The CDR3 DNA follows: TGTGCCAGTAGTATTATGGGGCGGGAAAGCGGGTGGGGGCACACAGATACGCAGTATTTT.

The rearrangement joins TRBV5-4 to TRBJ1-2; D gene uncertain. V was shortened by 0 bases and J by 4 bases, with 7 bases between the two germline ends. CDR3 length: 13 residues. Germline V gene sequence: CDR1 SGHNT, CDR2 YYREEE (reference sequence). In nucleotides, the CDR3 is TGTGCCAGCAGCTTGGGGGTCGGCTATGGCTACACCTTC. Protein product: CASSLGVGYGYTF.

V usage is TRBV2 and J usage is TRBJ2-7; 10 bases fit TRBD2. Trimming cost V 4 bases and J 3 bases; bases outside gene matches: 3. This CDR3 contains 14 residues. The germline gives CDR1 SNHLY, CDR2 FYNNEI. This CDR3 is CASSGTSGLYEQYF. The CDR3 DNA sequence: TGTGCCAGCAGTGGGACTAGCGGTCTCTACGAGCAGTACTTC. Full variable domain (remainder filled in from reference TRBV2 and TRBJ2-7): EPEVTQTPSHQVTQMGQEVILRCVPISNHLYFYWYRQILGQKVEFLVSFYNNEISEKSEIFDDQFSVERPDGSNFTLKIRSTKLEDSAMYFCASSGTSGLYEQYFGPGTRLTVT.

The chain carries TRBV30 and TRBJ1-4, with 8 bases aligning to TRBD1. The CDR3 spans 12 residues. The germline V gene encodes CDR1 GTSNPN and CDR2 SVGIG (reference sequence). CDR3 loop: CAQNRGGEKLFF. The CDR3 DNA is TGTGCACAGAACAGGGGGGGTGAAAAACTGTTTTTT.

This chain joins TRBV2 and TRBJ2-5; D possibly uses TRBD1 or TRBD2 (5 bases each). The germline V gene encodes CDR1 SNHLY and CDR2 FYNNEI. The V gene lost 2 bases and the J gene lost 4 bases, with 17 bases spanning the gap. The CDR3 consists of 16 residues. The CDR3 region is CASSERPSGTGETQYF. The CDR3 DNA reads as TGTGCCAGCAGTGAACGCCCCAGCGGAACAGGAGAGACCCAGTACTTC.

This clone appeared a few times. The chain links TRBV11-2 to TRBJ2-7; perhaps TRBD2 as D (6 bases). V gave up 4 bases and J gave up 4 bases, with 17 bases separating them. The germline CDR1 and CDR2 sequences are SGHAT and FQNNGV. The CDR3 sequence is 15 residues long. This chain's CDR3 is CASSSGIGGGYEQYF. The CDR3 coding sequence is TGTGCCAGCAGCTCCGGCATTGGGGGAGGTTACGAGCAGTACTTC.

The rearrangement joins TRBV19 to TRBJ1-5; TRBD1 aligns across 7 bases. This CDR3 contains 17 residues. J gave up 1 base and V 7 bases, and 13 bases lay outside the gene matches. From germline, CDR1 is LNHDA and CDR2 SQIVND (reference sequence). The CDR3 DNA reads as TGTGCCAGTAAGACAGGGAAAGGGGGCGGAAGCAATCAGCCCCAGCATTTT. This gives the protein CASKTGKGGGSNQPQHF.

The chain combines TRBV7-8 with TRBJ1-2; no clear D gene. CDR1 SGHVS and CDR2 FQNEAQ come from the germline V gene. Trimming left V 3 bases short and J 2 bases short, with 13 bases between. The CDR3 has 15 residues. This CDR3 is CASSLRSDGNYGYTF. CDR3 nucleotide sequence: TGTGCCAGCAGCTTGAGGAGTGACGGGAACTATGGCTACACCTTC.

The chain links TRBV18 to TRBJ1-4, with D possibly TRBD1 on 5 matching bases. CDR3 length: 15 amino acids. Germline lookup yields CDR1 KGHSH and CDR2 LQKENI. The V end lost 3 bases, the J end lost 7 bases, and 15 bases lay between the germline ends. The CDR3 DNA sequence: TGTGCCAGCTCACCTCTGGGGACTAGGGGTGAAAAACTGTTTTTT. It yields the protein CASSPLGTRGEKLFF.

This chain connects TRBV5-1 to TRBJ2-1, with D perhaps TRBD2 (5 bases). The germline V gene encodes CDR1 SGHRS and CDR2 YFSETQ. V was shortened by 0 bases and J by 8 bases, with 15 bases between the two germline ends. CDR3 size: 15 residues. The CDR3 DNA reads TGCGCCAGCAGCTTGGGAGGCGCGGGTTTCGATGAGCAGTTCTTC. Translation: CASSLGGAGFDEQFF.